The 10 T cell receptor beta chains presented below share a single source sample, sequenced in a study of blood T cell repertoires in COVID-19 (dated by TCRdb to 2020 to 2022). Library prep was done by the immunoSEQ multiplex PCR assay. This is the immuneACCESS table as TCRdb keeps it, with only in-frame sequences that have V and J called. A part of the clones is gone; compared with another copy, unresolved V genes explain less than half, and the rest is unexplained. This sample holds tens of thousands of clones; roughly 84% were observed only once. The ten largest clones represent approximately 40% of the sample. The sequenced material came from peripheral blood. The origin of the receptors is a man of 80 years or more with acute or convalescent COVID-19.

This clone was observed a handful of times. The rearrangement joins TRBV19 to TRBJ1-1; a possible D gene is TRBD1 (6 bases). The V end lost 6 bases, the J end lost 3 bases, and 17 bases lay between the germline ends. Germline-derived CDR1 and CDR2 are LNHDA and SQIVND (reference sequence). This CDR3 is built from 15 residues. CDR3 protein: CASSSQTGTYTEAFF. The CDR3 nucleotides are TGTGCCAGTAGCTCCCAAACAGGGACATACACTGAAGCTTTCTTT.

The gene calls are TRBV6-2 or TRBV6-3 and TRBJ1-1; D is uncertain. The CDR3 covers 15 residues. Germline CDR1 is MNHEY and CDR2 is SVGEGT. Trimming took 6 bases from V and 10 from J, leaving 24 bases between them. The CDR3 region is CASSSGGETQEVAFF. In DNA, the CDR3 is TGTGCCAGCAGCTCCGGCGGTGAGACCCAGGAGGTAGCTTTCTTT.

The chain has TRBV6-5 and TRBJ1-2, with 9 bases aligning to TRBD1. Looked up from germline, CDR1 is MNHEY and CDR2 is SVGAGI. The CDR3 totals 16 residues. Trimming removed 3 bases from V and 5 bases from J; junction bases left unmatched: 10. CDR3 bases: TGTGCCAGCAGTTATGATCCGCGGGACAGGGTTTATGGCTACACCTTC. Translation gives CASSYDPRDRVYGYTF.

The chain is built from TRBV4-1 and TRBJ1-3; TRBD1 matches 7 bases. V shed 3 bases, J shed 0 bases, and the junction held 5 bases outside the gene matches. The CDR3 extends over 16 amino acids. CDR1 MGHRA and CDR2 YSYEKL come from the germline V gene. CDR3 loop: CASSQQDRDSGNTIYF. The DNA of the CDR3 is TGCGCCAGCAGCCAGCAAGACAGGGACTCTGGAAACACCATATATTTT.

CDR3 sequence reads: CASSPVQRNTGELFF. CDR3 coding DNA: TGTGCCAGCTCACCAGTACAGAGGAACACCGGGGAGCTGTTTTTT. The chain carries TRBV18 and TRBJ2-2; D is unclear. Trimming took 2 bases from V and 1 from J, leaving 8 bases between them. This CDR3 region has 15 residues. CDR1 is KGHSH, CDR2 LQKENI, per germline.

The rearrangement joins TRBV11-2 to TRBJ1-2, with D unresolved. V was pared by 1 base and J by 5 bases, with 8 bases between. CDR1 SGHAT and CDR2 FQNNGV come from the germline V gene. The CDR3 is made up of 13 amino acids. The CDR3 region has the DNA TGTGCCAGCAGCTTAGGTTTACGGTATGGCTACACCTTC. Encoded protein: CASSLGLRYGYTF.

This clone showed up just once. V and J are TRBV15 and TRBJ2-2, with 12 positions matching TRBD1. Germline V gene sequence: CDR1 LNHNV, CDR2 YYDKDF (reference sequence). V was pared by 0 bases and J by 6 bases, with 8 bases of the junction left unmatched. The CDR3 runs to 18 residues. The CDR3 DNA follows: TGTGCCACCAGCAGAGATTTGAAGGGACAGGGGGCGGCCGGGGAGCTGTTTTTT. This sequence encodes CATSRDLKGQGAAGELFF.

The chain joins TRBV23-1 to TRBJ2-3, with a possible D match to TRBD1 (6 bases). TRBV23-1 qualifies as an ORF whose function is uncertain. The CDR3 covers 19 residues. Trimming stripped 1 base from V and 0 bases from J, with 20 bases between. The CDR3 protein is CASSQYDRLLQPSTDTQYF. The CDR3 DNA follows: TGCGCCAGCAGTCAATATGACAGGCTACTACAACCCAGCACAGATACGCAGTATTTT.

The V gene is TRBV7-2, the J gene TRBJ1-2; no firm D call. Germline V lookup: CDR1 SGHTA, CDR2 FQGNSA. This CDR3 comprises 12 residues. With 1 base removed from V and 4 bases from J, the gap between germline ends came to 4 bases. Here the CDR3 reads CASSLGPYGYTF. In nucleotides, the CDR3 is TGTGCCAGCAGCTTAGGGCCCTATGGCTACACCTTC.

V and J are TRBV6-5 and TRBJ2-1, with 11 bases aligning to TRBD2. This CDR3 has 15 amino acids. The germline V gene has CDR1 MNHEY and CDR2 SVGAGI. Germline trimming cut 3 bases from V and 6 bases from J; bases unmatched to any gene: 4. DNA for the CDR3: TGTGCCAGCAGTTATAGCGGGGGGGCCCTCAATGAGCAGTTCTTC. Residues: CASSYSGGALNEQFF.